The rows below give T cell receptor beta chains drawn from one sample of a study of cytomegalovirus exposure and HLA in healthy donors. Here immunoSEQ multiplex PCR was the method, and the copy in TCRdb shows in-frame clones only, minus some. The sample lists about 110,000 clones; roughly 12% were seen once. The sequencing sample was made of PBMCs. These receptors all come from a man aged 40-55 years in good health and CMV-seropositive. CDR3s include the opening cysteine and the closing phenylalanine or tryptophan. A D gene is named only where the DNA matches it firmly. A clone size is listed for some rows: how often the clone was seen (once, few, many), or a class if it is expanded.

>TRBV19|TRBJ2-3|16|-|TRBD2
TGTGCCAGTAGTATGGGGAGCGGGACTAGCACAGATACGCAGTATTTT
CASSMGSGTSTDTQYF
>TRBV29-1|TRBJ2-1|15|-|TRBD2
TGCAGCGTTGAAAGGACTAGCGGGAGGTGGAATGAGCAGTTCTTC
CSVERTSGRWNEQFF
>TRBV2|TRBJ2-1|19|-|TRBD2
TGTGCCAGCAGTCTTCCGGGACTAGCGGGACCAAGCTCCTACAATGAGCAGTTCTTC
CASSLPGLAGPSSYNEQFF
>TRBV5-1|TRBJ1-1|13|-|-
TGCGCCAGCAGCTCGTTATTCGGGGATGAAGCTTTCTTT
CASSSLFGDEAFF
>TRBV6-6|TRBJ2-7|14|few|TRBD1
TGTGCCAGCAGTTCAGGACAGGGAATCGTAGAGCAGTACTTC
CASSSGQGIVEQYF
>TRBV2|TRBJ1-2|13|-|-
TGTGCCAGCAGTGATGGAGTTAACTATGGCTACACCTTC
CASSDGVNYGYTF
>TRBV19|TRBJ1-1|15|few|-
TGTGCCAGTAGTATATTCGGGGGGGCGAACACTGAAGCTTTCTTT
CASSIFGGANTEAFF
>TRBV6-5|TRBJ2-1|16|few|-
TGTGCCAGCAGTTACAACTCGTACAGTTCCTACAATGAGCAGTTCTTC
CASSYNSYSSYNEQFF
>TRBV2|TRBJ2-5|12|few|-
TGTGCCAGCACTTTACAGGAAGAGACCCAGTACTTC
CASTLQEETQYF
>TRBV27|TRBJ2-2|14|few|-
TGTGCCAGCACGAGGGCCGGGGTCGGCGGGGAGCTGTTTTTT
CASTRAGVGGELFF
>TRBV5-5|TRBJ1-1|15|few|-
TGTGCCAGCAGCTTGATTCTCCGGCAGGGCCCTGAAGCTTTCTTT
CASSLILRQGPEAFF
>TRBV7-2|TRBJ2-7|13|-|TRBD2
TGTGCCAGCAGCCCGGCGGGAGGCTACGAGCAGTACTTC
CASSPAGGYEQYF
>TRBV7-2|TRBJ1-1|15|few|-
TGTGCCAGCAGCTCTCTGATAGGGGGTGAAGCTGAAGCTTTCTTT
CASSSLIGGEAEAFF
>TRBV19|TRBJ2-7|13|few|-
TGTGCCAGTAGTAGGGACTCCAAAGGAGAGCAGTACTTC
CASSRDSKGEQYF
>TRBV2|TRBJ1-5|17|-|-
TGTGCCAGCACCTTGGGACTTCCCTCGGCTGCTGGTCAGCCCCAGCATTTT
CASTLGLPSAAGQPQHF
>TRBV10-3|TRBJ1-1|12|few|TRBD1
TGTGCCATCAGAACAGGGGGTGCTGAAGCTTTCTTT
CAIRTGGAEAFF
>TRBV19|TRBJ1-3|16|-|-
TGTGCCAGTAGTTGGAGAAGAGGATTATCTGGAAACACCATATATTTT
CASSWRRGLSGNTIYF
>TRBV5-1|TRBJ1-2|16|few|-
TGCGCCACGAGGGTGGGGACACACCTTCGGAGTGAGGGCTACACCTTC
CATRVGTHLRSEGYTF
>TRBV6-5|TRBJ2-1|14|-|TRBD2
TGTGCCAGCAGTCGACTAGCGGGAAGTGATGAGCAGTTCTTC
CASSRLAGSDEQFF
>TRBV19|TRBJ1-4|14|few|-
TGTGCCAGTAGTGAGGCCTCCCGGGGTGAAAAACTGTTTTTT
CASSEASRGEKLFF